Below, one T cell receptor (beta chain) is given with its context. Its antigen is unidentified. The CDR3 contains 15 residues. Germline V gene data show CDR1 as LNHDA and CDR2 as SQIVND (reference sequence). V trimming: 5 bases; J trimming: 3 bases; junction bases outside the gene matches: 4. This specimen belongs to a study of graft-versus-host responses after intestinal transplantation. Looking at the study overall: All of the recipients had induction that used anti-thymocyte globulin, then tacrolimus and steroids for around 3 years. Points from the study as a whole: Recipient marrow held GvH clones, some first seen in ileum or blood.

Here immunoSEQ multiplex PCR was the method, and the copy in TCRdb shows in-frame clones only, minus some. The repertoire has about 86,000 clones, roughly four fifths of them found once; the top ten carry roughly 15%. This TCR came from a human donor who received an intestinal transplant. The material was unstimulated CD8+ T cells sorted from spleen or lymph node cells, obtained before intestinal transplant. This chain connects TRBV19 to TRBJ2-2; 9 positions match TRBD1. The CDR3 DNA sequence: TGTGCCAGTAGTTCGGACAGGGGATACACCGGGGAGCTGTTTTTT. Residues: CASSSDRGYTGELFF.